These 20 T cell receptor beta chains came from one sample sequenced in a study of shared clonotypes between healthy human individuals. This table comes from immunoSEQ multiplex PCR, and its TCRdb copy is limited to in-frame clones, with some not included. Among millions of clones, more than 90% were seen once, and the ten largest hold 0.13% to 0.15%. Source material: naive CD4+ T cells sorted from blood. The subset: CD45RA+ positively selected. Receptors originate from a man younger than 35 in good health.

The V and J genes are TRBV5-1 and TRBJ2-2; TRBD2 agrees at 14 bases. Losses at the gene ends were 2 bases for V and 6 bases for J; bases not matched to a gene: 21. The CDR3 loop spans 22 amino acids. Germline values: CDR1 SGHRS, CDR2 YFSETQ. CDR3 region: CASSFRPRETSGRASLSGELFF. CDR3 nucleotides: TGCGCCAGCAGCTTCCGGCCCAGGGAGACTAGCGGGAGGGCCAGTCTGTCCGGGGAGCTGTTTTTT.

The chain employs TRBV11-3 and TRBJ1-6, with 9 positions matching TRBD1. The CDR3 spans 19 residues. With 5 bases clipped from V and 10 bases from J, the junction kept 21 bases outside the gene matches. Germline V lookup: CDR1 SGHNT, CDR2 YENEEA. The CDR3 here is CASSRAKNRGQYGKSPLHF. Here the CDR3 DNA reads TGTGCCAGCAGCCGCGCGAAAAACAGGGGGCAGTACGGAAAATCACCCCTCCACTTT.

The V and J genes are TRBV5-1 and TRBJ2-5, with no clear D. Germline values: CDR1 SGHRS, CDR2 YFSETQ. The CDR3 totals 14 residues. V lost 4 bases to trimming and J lost 0 bases, with 10 bases between them. The CDR3 reads CASSTQVNQETQYF. DNA of the CDR3: TGCGCCAGCAGCACCCAGGTAAACCAAGAGACCCAGTACTTC.

This rearrangement joins TRBV11-2 to TRBJ2-7; D is undetermined. The CDR3 is 15 amino acids. V was trimmed by 5 bases and J by 5 bases, leaving 19 bases between them. Germline-derived CDR1 and CDR2 are SGHAT and FQNNGV. DNA for the CDR3: TGTGCCAGCAGCCCCACCGGCCGCAAGTCCGACGAGCAGTACTTC. Amino acids: CASSPTGRKSDEQYF.

The chain couples TRBV5-4 to TRBJ2-6, with 10 bases matching TRBD2. J gave up 0 bases and V 4 bases, and 7 bases lay outside the gene matches. In germline, CDR1 is SGHNT, CDR2 YYREEE (reference sequence). The CDR3 covers 18 residues. The CDR3 sequence is CASSTNGLAVSGANVLTF. The CDR3 DNA sequence: TGTGCCAGCAGCACGAATGGACTAGCGGTCTCTGGGGCCAACGTCCTGACTTTC.

The genes are TRBV18 and TRBJ1-2; TRBD1 matches at 9 bases. The junction had 4 bases not matched to a gene; V was cut back by 1 base and J by 7 bases. Germline V gives CDR1 KGHSH, CDR2 LQKENI. CDR3 size: 14 residues. Here the CDR3 DNA reads TGTGCCAGCTCACCACGGGGACAGGGACGTGGCTACACCTTC. Translated: CASSPRGQGRGYTF.

The chain recombines TRBV11-1 with TRBJ1-5; 7 nucleotides line up with TRBD1. V trimming: 5 bases; J trimming: 5 bases; junction bases outside the gene matches: 6. CDR3 size: 14 residues. The V gene's germline CDR1 is SGHAT and CDR2 FQDESV (reference sequence). The chain's CDR3 is CASSPGQEYQPQHF. The CDR3 region has the DNA TGTGCCAGCAGCCCCGGACAGGAATATCAGCCCCAGCATTTT.

This sequence joins TRBV10-1 and TRBJ2-6; tentatively, D is TRBD1 or TRBD2 (5 bases each). There are 15 residues in the CDR3. The V gene's germline CDR1 is WNHNN and CDR2 SYGVQD (reference sequence). V dropped 4 bases and J dropped 3 bases, with 10 bases sitting between them. The CDR3: CASSGDGGGANVLTF. The CDR3 coding sequence is TGCGCCAGCAGTGGGGACGGCGGTGGGGCCAACGTCCTGACTTTC.

The chain uses TRBV5-1 and TRBJ1-1, with 10 positions matching TRBD1. The J segment lost 0 bases and the V segment lost 0 bases, leaving 5 bases of the junction unmatched. CDR1 is SGHRS and CDR2 is YFSETQ in the germline V gene. This CDR3 region has 17 residues. The CDR3 reads CASSLGWGQGMNTEAFF. The CDR3 DNA is TGCGCCAGCAGCTTGGGCTGGGGACAGGGGATGAACACTGAAGCTTTCTTT. Combining the CDR3 with reference TRBV5-1 and TRBJ1-1 gives the whole variable domain KAGVTQTPRYLIKTRGQQVTLSCSPISGHRSVSWYQQTPGQGLQFLFEYFSETQRNKGNFPGRFSGRQFSNSRSEMNVSTLELGDSALYLCASSLGWGQGMNTEAFFGQGTRLTVV.

The chain uses TRBV6-1 and TRBJ2-2, with unresolved D. The CDR3 contains 11 residues. Germline values: CDR1 MNHNS, CDR2 SASEGT. V was trimmed by 6 bases and J by 9 bases, leaving 8 bases between them. The CDR3 nucleotides are TGTGCCAGCAGCCCGGGCAGGGAGCTGTTTTTT. Protein product: CASSPGRELFF.

This chain connects TRBV15 to TRBJ2-5; D might be TRBD1 (5 bases). CDR1 is LNHNV and CDR2 is YYDKDF in the germline V gene (reference sequence). V was pared by 0 bases and J by 2 bases, with 13 bases between. The CDR3 runs 16 residues. CDR3 in amino acids: CATSRDKVTAQETQYF. DNA of the CDR3: TGTGCCACCAGCAGAGATAAGGTGACAGCTCAAGAGACCCAGTACTTC. The variable domain in full, with the rest retrieved from reference TRBV15 and TRBJ2-5, is DAMVIQNPRYQVTQFGKPVTLSCSQTLNHNVMYWYQQKSSQAPKLLFHYYDKDFNNEADTPDNFQSRRPNTSFCFLDIRSPGLGDTAMYLCATSRDKVTAQETQYFGPGTRLLVL.

This rearrangement joins TRBV15 to TRBJ1-4; no definite D call. Germline-derived CDR1 and CDR2 are LNHNV and YYDKDF (reference sequence). The CDR3 contains 15 residues. Deletions cut 5 bases from V and 5 bases from J, with 15 bases between. The CDR3 coding sequence is TGTGCCACCAGCCCGGCCGGGAATAAAAATGAAAAACTGTTTTTT. It is translated as CATSPAGNKNEKLFF. The full variable domain, with the rest looked up from reference TRBV15 and TRBJ1-4, is DAMVIQNPRYQVTQFGKPVTLSCSQTLNHNVMYWYQQKSSQAPKLLFHYYDKDFNNEADTPDNFQSRRPNTSFCFLDIRSPGLGDTAMYLCATSPAGNKNEKLFFGSGTQLSVL.

V usage is TRBV27 and J usage is TRBJ2-7; D might be TRBD2 (7 bases). The CDR3 is made up of 13 amino acids. Per germline, CDR1 MNHEY and CDR2 SMNVEV (reference sequence). V was pared by 6 bases and J by 6 bases, with 15 bases between. The CDR3: CASRVGGRAEQYF. The DNA of the CDR3 is TGTGCCAGCAGAGTAGGGGGGAGGGCCGAGCAGTACTTC.

The chain carries TRBV10-1 and TRBJ2-1; 7 nucleotides agree with TRBD2. Looked up from germline, CDR1 is WNHNN and CDR2 is SYGVQD (reference sequence). The CDR3 extends over 13 amino acids. V was pared by 7 bases and J by 1 base, with 1 base of the junction left unmatched. CDR3 loop: CASNGGSYNEQFF. The CDR3 bases are TGCGCCAGCAACGGGGGGTCCTACAATGAGCAGTTCTTC.

The J gene is TRBJ2-3, the V gene TRBV7-2, with D perhaps TRBD2 (6 bases). Trimming shortened V by 5 bases and J by 0 bases, and 21 bases separated the two germline ends. Germline values: CDR1 SGHTA, CDR2 FQGNSA. The CDR3 has 18 residues. The CDR3, as DNA: TGTGCCAGCAGCCCTCTCGGAGGGATGGGGTCTAGCACAGATACGCAGTATTTT. This translates into CASSPLGGMGSSTDTQYF.

This clone was recorded once. This chain uses TRBV19 with TRBJ2-4, with D possibly TRBD1 on 6 matching bases. There are 15 residues in the CDR3. Trimming left V 6 bases short and J 8 bases short, with 20 bases between. The germline V gene has CDR1 LNHDA and CDR2 SQIVND (reference sequence). The CDR3 bases are TGTGCCAGTAGGCTCCAGGGGTCTAAACGGGACATTCAGTACTTC. Protein sequence: CASRLQGSKRDIQYF.

The chain links TRBV4-3 to TRBJ2-3, with 9 bases matching TRBD1. The ends lost 4 bases at V and 4 bases at J; junction bases unmatched: 3. This CDR3 spans 14 amino acids. Germline loops: CDR1 LGHNA, CDR2 YSLEER. The CDR3 DNA reads as TGCGCCAGCAGCCGAACAGGGGGCGCAGATACGCAGTATTTT. Protein: CASSRTGGADTQYF.

The chain links TRBV18 to TRBJ1-2, with a weak D call TRBD1 (5 bases). V lost 0 bases and J lost 6, with 11 bases in between. Germline loops: CDR1 KGHSH, CDR2 LQKENI. This CDR3 is built from 14 residues. CDR3 bases: TGTGCCAGCTCACCACCGGGCAGGGAGAATGGCTACACCTTC. It yields the protein CASSPPGRENGYTF.

CDR3 nucleotide sequence: TGTGCCATCAGTGAGGGTGGGGCCCCTGGAAACACCATATATTTT. Its translation is CAISEGGAPGNTIYF. This chain links TRBV10-3 with TRBJ1-3, with D tentatively TRBD1 (5 bases). The CDR3 runs to 15 residues. Looked up from germline, CDR1 is ENHRY and CDR2 is SYGVKD. Trimming left V 2 bases short and J 2 bases short, with 10 bases between.

J is TRBJ2-1 and V is TRBV4-1, with 9 bases fitting TRBD2. Germline CDR1 reads MGHRA; CDR2 reads YSYEKL. V gave up 0 bases and J gave up 5 bases; unmatched junction bases: 5. The CDR3 consists of 16 residues. CDR3 in DNA: TGCGCCAGCAGCCAAGATTTAGCGGGGGTGAACAATGAGCAGTTCTTC. Translating gives CASSQDLAGVNNEQFF.